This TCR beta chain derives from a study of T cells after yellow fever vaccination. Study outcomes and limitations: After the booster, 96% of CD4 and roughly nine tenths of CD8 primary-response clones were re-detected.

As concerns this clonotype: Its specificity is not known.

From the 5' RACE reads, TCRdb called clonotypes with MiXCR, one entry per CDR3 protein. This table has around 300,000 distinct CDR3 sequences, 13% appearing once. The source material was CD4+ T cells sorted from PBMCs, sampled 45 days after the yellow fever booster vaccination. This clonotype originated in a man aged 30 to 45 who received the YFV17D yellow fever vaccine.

DNA for the CDR3: TGCGCCAGCAGCCCCCGGTTTCCAGATACGCAGTATTTT. Translating it yields CASSPRFPDTQYF. The chain couples TRBV4-3 to TRBJ2-3; D unclear. V was pared by 4 bases and J by 4 bases, with 9 bases between. The germline CDR1 and CDR2 sequences are LGHNA and YSLEER. This CDR3 comprises 13 residues.